The 29 T cell receptor beta chains given below trace back to one sample, sequenced in a study of cytomegalovirus exposure and HLA in healthy donors. Sequencing was performed with immunoSEQ multiplex PCR; in TCRdb, only in-frame clones are kept and a portion is missing. The sample records over 200,000 clones, 75% to 90% being singletons. Specimen: PBMCs. The receptor source for this set is a woman aged 18 to 35 in good health and CMV-seronegative.

The count of this clone is one. The J gene is TRBJ1-2, the V gene TRBV21-1; the table names TRBD1, a call not compared with the DNA. TRBV21-1 is given as a pseudogene. This CDR3 is built from 14 residues. The CDR3 DNA follows: TGTGCCAGCAGTGTCACAGGGGGCTACTATGGCTACACCTTC. This encodes CASSVTGGYYGYTF.

The J gene is TRBJ1-3, the V gene TRBV5-6, with D possibly being TRBD1 (5 bases). V lost 3 bases, J lost 4 bases, and 11 bases lay in between. The CDR3 consists of 14 residues. Germline V CDR1 and CDR2: SGHDT, YYEEEE. This chain's CDR3 is CASSWGGFGNTIYF. The CDR3 DNA follows: TGTGCCAGCAGCTGGGGGGGTTTCGGAAACACCATATATTTT.

This chain joins TRBV7-3 and TRBJ2-1, with unresolved D. This CDR3 is 14 amino acids long. The V end lost 1 base, the J end lost 0 bases, and 4 bases lay between the germline ends. The germline gives CDR1 SGHTA, CDR2 FQGTGA. CDR3 sequence: CASSLRVSYNEQFF. The CDR3 DNA follows: TGTGCCAGCAGCTTAAGGGTCTCCTACAATGAGCAGTTCTTC. Drawing the rest from reference TRBV7-3 and TRBJ2-1, the complete variable domain is GAGVSQTPSNKVTEKGKYVELRCDPISGHTALYWYRQSLGQGPEFLIYFQGTGAADDSGLPNDRFFAVRPEGSVSTLKIQRTERGDSAVYLCASSLRVSYNEQFFGPGTRLTVL.

The chain carries TRBV5-4 and TRBJ1-4; the match to TRBD1 covers 10 bases. The CDR3 extends over 15 amino acids. V lost 3 bases to trimming and J lost 5 bases; unmatched junction nucleotides: 4. Germline V lookup: CDR1 SGHNT, CDR2 YYREEE (reference sequence). CDR3 DNA sequence: TGTGCCAGCAGCTCCAGACAGGGGGCGAATGAAAAACTGTTTTTT. Its protein product is CASSSRQGANEKLFF. The whole variable domain, remainder taken from reference TRBV5-4 and TRBJ1-4, is ETGVTQSPTHLIKTRGQQVTLRCSSQSGHNTVSWYQQALGQGPQFIFQYYREEENGRGNFPPRFSGLQFPNYSSELNVNALELDDSALYLCASSSRQGANEKLFFGSGTQLSVL.

The chain is built from TRBV6-5 and TRBJ2-1; no clear D. The CDR3 runs 14 residues. V gave up 2 bases and J gave up 4 bases, with 9 bases separating them. Germline V gene lookup returns CDR1 MNHEY and CDR2 SVGAGI. CDR3 DNA sequence: TGTGCCAGCAGTTACATCGGCTCTTACAATGAGCAGTTCTTC. Translated, it gives CASSYIGSYNEQFF.

Comments on this clone: A much larger clone lies a single base off, so this may be a read error. The sample has other DNA sequences that encode this CDR3 too. This chain joins TRBV6-1 and TRBJ1-6; D gene ambiguous. The germline V and J ends were trimmed by 6 bases and 2 bases, with 8 bases remaining between them. This CDR3 comprises 14 residues. Looked up from germline, CDR1 is MNHNS and CDR2 is SASEGT. CDR3 DNA: TGTGCCAGCAGCTCCGGGCCCTATAATTCACCCCTCCACTTT. Translation: CASSSGPYNSPLHF.

This clone turned up a few times. The chain combines TRBV6-6 with TRBJ1-5; 11 bases map to TRBD1. The CDR3 consists of 16 residues. V gave up 7 bases and J gave up 5 bases; unmatched junction bases: 10. From germline, CDR1 is MNHNY and CDR2 SVGAGI (reference sequence). CDR3 region: CASTLWMGQGDQPQHF. As DNA, the CDR3 is TGTGCCAGCACCCTATGGATGGGACAGGGGGATCAGCCCCAGCATTTT.

This clone has just a few counts. The J gene is TRBJ1-6, the V gene TRBV11-2; 8 nucleotides align to TRBD1. The germline gives CDR1 SGHAT, CDR2 FQNNGV. The CDR3 covers 16 residues. V was clipped by 5 bases and J by 7 bases; unmatched bases: 10. CDR3 loop: CASSRIGQGPNSPLHF. The CDR3 bases are TGTGCCAGCAGCCGAATCGGACAGGGTCCGAATTCACCCCTCCACTTT.

V gene TRBV9 combines with J gene TRBJ1-4; D gene uncertain. CDR1 and CDR2 from the germline V gene are SGDLS and YYNGEE. The CDR3 extends over 14 amino acids. V lost 3 bases and J lost 0, with 6 bases in between. The CDR3 DNA follows: TGTGCCAGCAGCGAGGCGGCAACTAATGAAAAACTGTTTTTT. Amino acids: CASSEAATNEKLFF.

The chain has TRBV10-2 and TRBJ2-3; the D is unclear. The CDR3 extends over 15 amino acids. Germline assignment: CDR1 WSHSY and CDR2 SAAADI. Trimming left V 0 bases short and J 0 bases short, with 7 bases between. The CDR3 reads CASSESSRSTDTQYF. CDR3 in DNA: TGCGCCAGCAGTGAGTCCTCCCGTAGCACAGATACGCAGTATTTT.

The chain uses TRBV9 and TRBJ1-1; D remains ambiguous. V shed 4 bases and J shed 1 base, with 14 bases lying between them. The CDR3 loop spans 15 amino acids. Germline-derived CDR1 and CDR2 are SGDLS and YYNGEE. This CDR3 is CASSPTGWGNTEAFF. The CDR3 region has the DNA TGTGCCAGCAGCCCGACGGGATGGGGGAACACTGAAGCTTTCTTT.

This chain's CDR3 is CSVDGTGFDEQYF. CDR3 bases: TGCAGCGTTGACGGGACAGGGTTTGACGAGCAGTACTTC. J is TRBJ2-7 and V is TRBV29-1; 9 bases fit TRBD1. The CDR3 loop spans 13 amino acids. The V segment lost 3 bases and the J segment 5 bases; nucleotides outside the gene matches: 5. Germline CDR1 is SQVTM and CDR2 is ANQGSEA.

The chain has TRBV9 and TRBJ1-5; D perhaps matches TRBD1 (5 bases). From germline, CDR1 is SGDLS and CDR2 YYNGEE. The V and J ends lost 3 bases and 0 bases respectively, with 19 bases between them. The CDR3 sequence is 18 residues long. The CDR3 sequence is CASSASRDRGASNQPQHF. The CDR3 DNA reads as TGTGCCAGCAGCGCCAGTCGGGACCGGGGTGCTAGCAATCAGCCCCAGCATTTT.

This clone was seen only a few times. The chain recombines TRBV7-8 with TRBJ1-6; 7 nucleotides agree with TRBD1. CDR3 length equals 15 residues. V lost 5 bases, J lost 5 bases, and 6 bases stayed unmatched. Germline V gives CDR1 SGHVS, CDR2 FQNEAQ. CDR3 residues: CASSQDRVNNSPLHF. The CDR3 bases are TGTGCCAGCAGCCAAGACAGGGTCAATAATTCACCCCTCCACTTT.

Notes on this clone: Other DNA sequences in the same sample also yield this CDR3. The chain uses TRBV30 and TRBJ2-7; 8 bases match TRBD1. Germline CDR1 GTSNPN, CDR2 SVGIG (reference sequence). The CDR3 is 14 amino acids. After removal of 2 bases from V and 1 base from J, the junction contained 4 bases not matched to a gene. This CDR3 is CAWSTGTGSYEQYF. The CDR3 DNA reads as TGTGCCTGGAGTACCGGGACAGGATCCTACGAGCAGTACTTC.

This chain connects TRBV8-2 to TRBJ2-6; TRBD1 is the table's D call and was not checked against the DNA. TRBV8-2 is a pseudogene segment. This CDR3 contains 14 residues. The CDR3 loop reads CGKITQSRANVLTF. CDR3 DNA sequence: TGTGGCAAGATAACACAAAGTCGGGCCAACGTCCTGACTTTC.

This rearrangement joins TRBV28 to TRBJ1-2, with 7 bases matching TRBD1. The germline gives CDR1 MDHEN, CDR2 SYDVKM. This CDR3 region has 13 residues. Unmatched junction bases numbered 6, after V lost 8 bases and J lost 3 bases. This CDR3 is CASLDRAYYGYTF. CDR3 coding DNA: TGTGCCAGCTTAGACAGGGCCTACTATGGCTACACCTTC.

V and J are TRBV5-4 and TRBJ2-7; the D is unclear. The CDR3 runs to 11 residues. With 0 bases removed from V and 4 bases from J, the gap between germline ends came to 2 bases. Germline V gene sequence: CDR1 SGHNT, CDR2 YYREEE (reference sequence). The chain's CDR3 is CASSLGYEQYF. CDR3 in DNA: TGTGCCAGCAGCTTGGGGTACGAGCAGTACTTC.

The chain carries TRBV30 and TRBJ1-2; 12 positions agree with TRBD1. This CDR3 has 14 amino acids. Germline V gene sequence: CDR1 GTSNPN, CDR2 SVGIG (reference sequence). Trimming took 5 bases from V and 8 from J; bases not matched to a gene: 9. CDR3 amino acids: CAWSRDRGPGGYTF. Here the CDR3 DNA reads TGTGCCTGGTCCCGGGACAGGGGGCCGGGAGGCTACACCTTC.

In its sample, this clone was seen once. J is TRBJ2-5 and V is TRBV27; D might be TRBD1 (6 bases). Looked up from germline, CDR1 is MNHEY and CDR2 is SMNVEV (reference sequence). This CDR3 spans 13 amino acids. Trimming removed 4 bases at V and 2 bases at J, with 8 bases between. The CDR3 sequence: CASSWTEQETQYF. Here the CDR3 DNA reads TGTGCCAGCAGTTGGACAGAACAAGAGACCCAGTACTTC.

CDR3 in amino acids: CASAAGSGANVLTF. In DNA, the CDR3 is TGTGCCAGCGCGGCGGGCTCTGGGGCCAACGTCCTGACTTTC. The chain combines TRBV6-5 with TRBJ2-6, with D possibly being TRBD2 (5 bases). Trimming took 8 bases from V and 0 from J, leaving 8 bases between them. Germline V gene lookup returns CDR1 MNHEY and CDR2 SVGAGI. The CDR3 sequence is 14 residues long.

V and J are TRBV28 and TRBJ1-1, with 8 bases lining up with TRBD1. This CDR3 region has 18 residues. Trimming removed 3 bases from V and 0 bases from J; junction bases left unmatched: 12. Germline-derived CDR1 and CDR2 are MDHEN and SYDVKM. DNA for the CDR3: TGTGCCAGCAGTTTCCCTAACCGGGACAGGCCTATGAACACTGAAGCTTTCTTT. It specifies CASSFPNRDRPMNTEAFF.

In its sample, this clone was seen once. The chain recombines TRBV6-6 with TRBJ2-7; 9 bases map to TRBD1. V trimming: 5 bases; J trimming: 5 bases; junction bases outside the gene matches: 10. Germline V gene sequence: CDR1 MNHNY, CDR2 SVGAGI (reference sequence). The CDR3 loop spans 15 amino acids. This chain's CDR3 is CASSDRDRVKNEQYF. As DNA, the CDR3 is TGTGCCAGCAGTGACCGGGACAGGGTCAAGAACGAGCAGTACTTC.

The genes are TRBV7-8 and TRBJ1-5; 7 bases fit TRBD1. This CDR3 has 14 amino acids. Germline CDR1 and CDR2: SGHVS and FQNEAQ. The J segment lost 5 bases and the V segment lost 4 bases, leaving 5 bases of the junction unmatched. The CDR3 nucleotides are TGTGCCAGCAGCTCGACAGGGATTTATCAGCCCCAGCATTTT. It is translated as CASSSTGIYQPQHF.

The chain joins TRBV27 to TRBJ1-2, with 9 positions matching TRBD1. Germline assignment: CDR1 MNHEY and CDR2 SMNVEV (reference sequence). This CDR3 is 17 amino acids long. The V and J ends lost 7 bases and 2 bases, in that order; junction bases with no gene match: 14. CDR3 DNA: TGTGCCAGCACACCGGGACAGGGTCTCGGTCTGAACTATGGCTACACCTTC. It yields the protein CASTPGQGLGLNYGYTF.

For the CDR3, the DNA is TGCGCCAGCAGCTTCAGGGCCGGGGAGCTGTTTTTT. Translation: CASSFRAGELFF. The genes are TRBV5-1 and TRBJ2-2; maybe TRBD1 (5 bases). Between the trimmed V and J ends, which lost 2 bases and 6 bases, there was a span of 5 bases. The CDR3 length is 12 residues. CDR1 is SGHRS, CDR2 YFSETQ, per germline.

This chain joins TRBV6-1 and TRBJ2-7; 7 bases line up with TRBD1. The CDR3 is made up of 16 amino acids. From germline, CDR1 is MNHNS and CDR2 SASEGT. V shed 0 bases and J 3 bases; nucleotides not matched to a gene: 8. CDR3: CASSEADRRVGYEQYF. CDR3 DNA: TGTGCCAGCAGTGAAGCGGACAGGCGAGTAGGCTACGAGCAGTACTTC.

The V gene is TRBV5-6, the J gene TRBJ1-2, with TRBD1 as a possible D gene (6 bases). Trimming cost V 4 bases and J 8 bases, with 27 bases left between them. The V gene's germline CDR1 is SGHDT and CDR2 YYEEEE. The CDR3 contains 17 residues. The CDR3 here is CASSPLVPQGFIRGYTF. DNA for the CDR3: TGTGCCAGCAGCCCCTTAGTCCCGCAGGGGTTTATCCGGGGCTACACCTTC.

This clone was seen only once. The chain joins TRBV30 to TRBJ2-3; maybe TRBD2 (5 bases). The CDR3 runs to 12 residues. With 6 bases removed from V and 2 bases from J, the gap between germline ends came to 9 bases. Germline V CDR1 and CDR2: GTSNPN, SVGIG (reference sequence). The CDR3 nucleotides read TGTGCCTGTTCCCGGGACACAGATACGCAGTATTTT. Its protein is CACSRDTDTQYF.